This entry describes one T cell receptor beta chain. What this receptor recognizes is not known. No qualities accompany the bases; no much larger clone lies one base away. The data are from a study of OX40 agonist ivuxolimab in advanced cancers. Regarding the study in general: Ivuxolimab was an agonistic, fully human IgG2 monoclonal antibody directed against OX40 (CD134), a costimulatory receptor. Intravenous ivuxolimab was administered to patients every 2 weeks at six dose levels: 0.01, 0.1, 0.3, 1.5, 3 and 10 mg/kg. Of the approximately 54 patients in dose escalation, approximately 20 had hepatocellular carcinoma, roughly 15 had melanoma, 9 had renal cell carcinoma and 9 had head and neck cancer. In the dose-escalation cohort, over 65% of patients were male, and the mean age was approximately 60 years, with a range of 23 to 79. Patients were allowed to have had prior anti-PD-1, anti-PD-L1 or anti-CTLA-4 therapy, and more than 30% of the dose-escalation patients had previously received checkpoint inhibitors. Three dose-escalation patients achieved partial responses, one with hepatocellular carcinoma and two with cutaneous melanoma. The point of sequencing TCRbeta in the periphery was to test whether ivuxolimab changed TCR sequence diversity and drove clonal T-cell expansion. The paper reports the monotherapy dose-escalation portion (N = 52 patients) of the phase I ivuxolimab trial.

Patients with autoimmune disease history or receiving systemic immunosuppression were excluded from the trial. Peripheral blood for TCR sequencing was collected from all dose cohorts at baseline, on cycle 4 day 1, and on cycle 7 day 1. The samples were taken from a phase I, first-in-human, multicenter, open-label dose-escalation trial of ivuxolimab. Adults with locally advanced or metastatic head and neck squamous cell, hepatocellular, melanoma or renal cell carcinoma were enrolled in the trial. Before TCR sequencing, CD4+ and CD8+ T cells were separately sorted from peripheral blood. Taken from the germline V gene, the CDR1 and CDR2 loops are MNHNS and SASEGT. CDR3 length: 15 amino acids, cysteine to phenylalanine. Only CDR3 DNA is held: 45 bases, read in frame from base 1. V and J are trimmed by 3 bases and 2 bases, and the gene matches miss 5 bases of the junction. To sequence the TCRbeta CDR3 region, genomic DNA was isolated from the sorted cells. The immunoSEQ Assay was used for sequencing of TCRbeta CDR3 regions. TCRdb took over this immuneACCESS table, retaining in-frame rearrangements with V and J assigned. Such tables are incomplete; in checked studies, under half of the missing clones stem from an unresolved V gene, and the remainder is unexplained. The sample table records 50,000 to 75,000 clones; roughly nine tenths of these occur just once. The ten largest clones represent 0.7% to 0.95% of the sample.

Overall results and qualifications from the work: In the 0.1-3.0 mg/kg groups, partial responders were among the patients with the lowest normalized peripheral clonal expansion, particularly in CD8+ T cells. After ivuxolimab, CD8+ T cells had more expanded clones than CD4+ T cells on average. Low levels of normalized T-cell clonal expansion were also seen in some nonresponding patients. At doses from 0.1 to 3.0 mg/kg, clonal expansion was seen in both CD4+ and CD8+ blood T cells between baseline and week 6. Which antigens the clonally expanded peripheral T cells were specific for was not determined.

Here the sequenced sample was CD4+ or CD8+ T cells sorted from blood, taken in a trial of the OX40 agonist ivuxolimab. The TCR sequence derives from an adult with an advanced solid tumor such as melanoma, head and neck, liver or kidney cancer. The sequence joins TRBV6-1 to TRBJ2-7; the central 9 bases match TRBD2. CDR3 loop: CASSEFSGSAYEQYF. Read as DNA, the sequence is TGTGCCAGCAGTGAGTTTAGCGGGAGCGCCTACGAGCAGTACTTC.